The TCR beta chain under discussion was sequenced for a study of blood T cells in healthy people across ages. Broader study findings: The donors' CMV status was not determined, possibly confounding changes in expanded clonotypes. With unsorted PBMCs, a conclusive comparison of naive versus antigen-experienced cells was not possible.

Then a second PCR, running about 6 to 12 cycles, was carried out with a sample-barcoded 5' primer and a J-beta primer mix. Every sample gave at least 2.5 million paired-end reads containing CDR3. TCRdb ran MiXCR on the 5' RACE reads and lists one entry per CDR3 protein. The sample contains around 1,800,000 distinct CDR3 sequences, about 39% of which appear only once. CDR3 length: 12 residues. Germline V gene data show CDR1 as SGHDN and CDR2 as FVKESK. The ends were cut back, 0 bases at V and 7 bases at J, with 6 bases in the middle. Samples had at least 7 million PBMCs isolated from them. This clonotype occurred a few times. Its matching antigen is unknown.

Sequencing was done on a sample of blood. The V gene is TRBV14, the J gene TRBJ1-2; D not certain. This TCR derives from a human donor in good health. The CDR3 DNA is TGTGCCAGCAGCCAAGATCCTAGTGGCTACACCTTC. Translating gives CASSQDPSGYTF. The full variable domain, completed using reference TRBV14 and TRBJ1-2, is EAGVTQFPSHSVIEKGQTVTLRCDPISGHDNLYWYRRVMGKEIKFLLHFVKESKQDESGMPNNRFLAERTGGTYSTLKVQPAELEDSGVYFCASSQDPSGYTFGSGTRLTVV.